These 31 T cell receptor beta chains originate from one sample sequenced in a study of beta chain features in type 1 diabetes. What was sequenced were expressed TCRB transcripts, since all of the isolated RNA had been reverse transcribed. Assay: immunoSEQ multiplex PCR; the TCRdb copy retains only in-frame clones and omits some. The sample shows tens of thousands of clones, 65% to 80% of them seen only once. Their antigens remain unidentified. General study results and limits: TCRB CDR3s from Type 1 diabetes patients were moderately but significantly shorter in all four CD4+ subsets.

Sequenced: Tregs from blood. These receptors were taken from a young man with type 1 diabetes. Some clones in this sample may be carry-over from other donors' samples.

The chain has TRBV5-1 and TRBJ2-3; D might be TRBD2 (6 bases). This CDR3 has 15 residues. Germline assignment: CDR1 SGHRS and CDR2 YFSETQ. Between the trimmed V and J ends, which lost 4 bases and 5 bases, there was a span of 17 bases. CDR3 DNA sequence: TGCGCCAGCAGCACGGGACTCTCGAGTGGAGATACGCAGTATTTT. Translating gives CASSTGLSSGDTQYF.

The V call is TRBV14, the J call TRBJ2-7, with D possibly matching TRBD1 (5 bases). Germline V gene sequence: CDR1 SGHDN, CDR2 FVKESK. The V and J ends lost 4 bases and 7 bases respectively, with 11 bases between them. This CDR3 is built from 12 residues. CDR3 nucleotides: TGTGCCAGCAGCCCCCGGAAGGGGGAGCAGTACTTC. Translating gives CASSPRKGEQYF.

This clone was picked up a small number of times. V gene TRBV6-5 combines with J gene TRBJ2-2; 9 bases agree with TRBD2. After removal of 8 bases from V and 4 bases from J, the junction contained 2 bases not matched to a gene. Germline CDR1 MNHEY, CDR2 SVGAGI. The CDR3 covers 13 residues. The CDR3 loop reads CASRLAVTGELFF. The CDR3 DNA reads TGTGCCAGCCGACTAGCGGTCACCGGGGAGCTGTTTTTT.

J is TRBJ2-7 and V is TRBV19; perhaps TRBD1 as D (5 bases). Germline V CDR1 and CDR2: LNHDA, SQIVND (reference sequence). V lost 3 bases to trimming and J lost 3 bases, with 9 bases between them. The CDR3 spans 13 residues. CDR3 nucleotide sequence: TGTGCCAGTAGTATTGGTCAGGGCTACGAGCAGTACTTC. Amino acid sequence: CASSIGQGYEQYF.

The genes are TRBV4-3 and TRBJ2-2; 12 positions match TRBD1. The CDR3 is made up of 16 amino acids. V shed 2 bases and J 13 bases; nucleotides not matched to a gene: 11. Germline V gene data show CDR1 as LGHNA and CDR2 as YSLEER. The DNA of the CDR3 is TGCGCCAGCAGCCAACTCCCGGGACAGGGGGCCGAGGGGCTGTTTTTT. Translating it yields CASSQLPGQGAEGLFF.

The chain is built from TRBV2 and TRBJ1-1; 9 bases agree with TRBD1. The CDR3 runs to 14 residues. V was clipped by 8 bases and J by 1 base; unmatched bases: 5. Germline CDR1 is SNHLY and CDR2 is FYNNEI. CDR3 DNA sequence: TGTGCCAGCGACAGGGGGAGTGGGAACACTGAAGCTTTCTTT. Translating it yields CASDRGSGNTEAFF.

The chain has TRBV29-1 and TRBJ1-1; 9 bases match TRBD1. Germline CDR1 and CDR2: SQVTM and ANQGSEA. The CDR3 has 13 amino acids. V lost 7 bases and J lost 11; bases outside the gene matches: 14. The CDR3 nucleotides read TGCAGCGCAGCGGGGGACAGGGCCGGGGGGGCTTTCTTT. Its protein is CSAAGDRAGGAFF.

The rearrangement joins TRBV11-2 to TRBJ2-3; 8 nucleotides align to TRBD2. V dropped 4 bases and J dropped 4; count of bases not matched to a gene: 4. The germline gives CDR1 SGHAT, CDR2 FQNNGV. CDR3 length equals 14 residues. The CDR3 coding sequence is TGTGCCAGCAGCTCCTCCGGGGGGGCAGATACGCAGTATTTT. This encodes CASSSSGGADTQYF.

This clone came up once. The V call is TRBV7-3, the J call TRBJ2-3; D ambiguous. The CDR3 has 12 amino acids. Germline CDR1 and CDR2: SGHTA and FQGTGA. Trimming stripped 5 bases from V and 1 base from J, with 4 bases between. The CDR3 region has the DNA TGTGCCAGCAGCCCAGGCACAGATACGCAGTATTTT. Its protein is CASSPGTDTQYF. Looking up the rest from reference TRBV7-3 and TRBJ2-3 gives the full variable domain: GAGVSQTPSNKVTEKGKYVELRCDPISGHTALYWYRQSLGQGPEFLIYFQGTGAADDSGLPNDRFFAVRPEGSVSTLKIQRTERGDSAVYLCASSPGTDTQYFGPGTRLTVL.

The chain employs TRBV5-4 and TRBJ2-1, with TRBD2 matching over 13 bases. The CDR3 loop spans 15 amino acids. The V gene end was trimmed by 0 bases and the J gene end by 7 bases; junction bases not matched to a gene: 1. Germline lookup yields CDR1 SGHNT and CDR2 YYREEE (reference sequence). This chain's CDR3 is CASSLELAGGNEQFF. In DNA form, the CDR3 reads TGTGCCAGCAGCTTGGAACTAGCGGGGGGGAATGAGCAGTTCTTC. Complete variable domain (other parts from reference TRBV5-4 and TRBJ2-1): ETGVTQSPTHLIKTRGQQVTLRCSSQSGHNTVSWYQQALGQGPQFIFQYYREEENGRGNFPPRFSGLQFPNYSSELNVNALELDDSALYLCASSLELAGGNEQFFGPGTRLTVL.

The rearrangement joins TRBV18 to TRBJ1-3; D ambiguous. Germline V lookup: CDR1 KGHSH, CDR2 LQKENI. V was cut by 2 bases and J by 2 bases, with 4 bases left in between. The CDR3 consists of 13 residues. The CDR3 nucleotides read TGTGCCAGCTCACCAGGAGCTGGAAACACCATATATTTT. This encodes CASSPGAGNTIYF.

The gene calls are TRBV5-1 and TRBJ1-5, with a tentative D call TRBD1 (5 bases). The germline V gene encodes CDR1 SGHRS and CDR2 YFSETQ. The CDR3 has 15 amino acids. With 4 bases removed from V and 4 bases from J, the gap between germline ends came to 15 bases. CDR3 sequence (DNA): TGCGCCAGCAGCCTTACCACAGGAGGGAATCAGCCCCAGCATTTT. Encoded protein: CASSLTTGGNQPQHF. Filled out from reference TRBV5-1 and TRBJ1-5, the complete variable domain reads KAGVTQTPRYLIKTRGQQVTLSCSPISGHRSVSWYQQTPGQGLQFLFEYFSETQRNKGNFPGRFSGRQFSNSRSEMNVSTLELGDSALYLCASSLTTGGNQPQHFGDGTRLSIL.

Here the CDR3 DNA reads TGCAGCGTCCCCCGGGGCGGGGTGGGGCCAGATACGCAGTATTTT. Translated, it gives CSVPRGGVGPDTQYF. The chain is built from TRBV29-1 and TRBJ2-3; weak D call: TRBD2 (6 bases). Germline loops: CDR1 SQVTM, CDR2 ANQGSEA. Trimming left V 6 bases short and J 4 bases short, with 20 bases between. This CDR3 spans 15 amino acids.

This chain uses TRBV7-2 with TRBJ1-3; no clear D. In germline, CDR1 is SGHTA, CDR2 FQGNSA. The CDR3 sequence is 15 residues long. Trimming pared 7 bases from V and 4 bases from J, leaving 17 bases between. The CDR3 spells CASTPSRGAGNTIYF. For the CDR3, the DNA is TGTGCCAGCACCCCTAGCCGGGGAGCGGGAAACACCATATATTTT.

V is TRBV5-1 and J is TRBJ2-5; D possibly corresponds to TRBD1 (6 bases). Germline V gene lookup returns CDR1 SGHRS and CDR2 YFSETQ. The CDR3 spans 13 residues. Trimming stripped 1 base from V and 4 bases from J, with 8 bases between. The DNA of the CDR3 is TGCGCCAGCAGCTTGTGGGGGCTAGAGACCCAGTACTTC. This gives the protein CASSLWGLETQYF.

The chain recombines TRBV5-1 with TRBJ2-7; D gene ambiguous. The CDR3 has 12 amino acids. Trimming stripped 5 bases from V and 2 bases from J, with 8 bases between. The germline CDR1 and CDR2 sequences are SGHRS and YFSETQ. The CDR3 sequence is CASSRTAYEQYF. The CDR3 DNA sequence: TGCGCCAGCAGTAGAACAGCCTACGAGCAGTACTTC.

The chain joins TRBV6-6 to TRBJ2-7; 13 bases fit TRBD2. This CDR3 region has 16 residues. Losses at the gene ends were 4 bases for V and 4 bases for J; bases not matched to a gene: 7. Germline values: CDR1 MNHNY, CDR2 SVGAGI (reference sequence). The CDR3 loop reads CASSLDGLAGVYEQYF. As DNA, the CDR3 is TGTGCCAGCAGTTTGGACGGACTAGCGGGAGTTTACGAGCAGTACTTC.

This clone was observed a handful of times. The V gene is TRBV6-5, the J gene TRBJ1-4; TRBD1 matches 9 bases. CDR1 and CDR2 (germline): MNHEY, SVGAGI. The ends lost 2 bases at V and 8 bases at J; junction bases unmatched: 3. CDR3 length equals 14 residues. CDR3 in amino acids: CASSYTGGEEKLFF. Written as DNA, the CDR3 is TGTGCCAGCAGTTACACAGGGGGCGAAGAAAAACTGTTTTTT.

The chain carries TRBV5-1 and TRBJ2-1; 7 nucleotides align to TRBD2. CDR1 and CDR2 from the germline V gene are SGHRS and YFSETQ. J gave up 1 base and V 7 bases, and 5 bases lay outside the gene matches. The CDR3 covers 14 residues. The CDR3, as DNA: TGCGCCAGCGGGGAGGGGAGTTCCTACAATGAGCAGTTCTTC. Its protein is CASGEGSSYNEQFF.

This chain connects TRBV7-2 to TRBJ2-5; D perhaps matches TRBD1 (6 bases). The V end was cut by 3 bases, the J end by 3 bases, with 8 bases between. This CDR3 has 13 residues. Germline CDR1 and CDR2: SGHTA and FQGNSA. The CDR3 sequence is CASSLDREETQYF. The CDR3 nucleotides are TGTGCCAGCAGCTTGGACAGAGAAGAGACCCAGTACTTC.

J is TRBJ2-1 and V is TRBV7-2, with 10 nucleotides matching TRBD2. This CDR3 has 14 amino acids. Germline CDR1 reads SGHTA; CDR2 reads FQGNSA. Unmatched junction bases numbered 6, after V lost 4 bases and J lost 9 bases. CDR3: CASSSSGSLGEQFF. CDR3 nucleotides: TGTGCCAGCAGCTCTAGCGGGAGTCTTGGTGAGCAGTTCTTC.

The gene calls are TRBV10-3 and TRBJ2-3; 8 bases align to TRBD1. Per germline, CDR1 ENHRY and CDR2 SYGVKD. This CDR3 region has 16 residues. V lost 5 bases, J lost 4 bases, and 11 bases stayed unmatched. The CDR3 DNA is TGTGCCATCAGTTGGGGTGACAGGGGAGGTTCAGATACGCAGTATTTT. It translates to CAISWGDRGGSDTQYF.

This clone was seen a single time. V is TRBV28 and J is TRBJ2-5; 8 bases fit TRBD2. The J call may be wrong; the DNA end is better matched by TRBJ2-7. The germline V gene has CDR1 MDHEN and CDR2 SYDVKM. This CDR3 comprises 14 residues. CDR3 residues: CASRSRGGSYEQYF. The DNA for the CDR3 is TGTGCCAGCAGGTCTCGGGGGGGCAGTTACGAGCAGTACTTC.

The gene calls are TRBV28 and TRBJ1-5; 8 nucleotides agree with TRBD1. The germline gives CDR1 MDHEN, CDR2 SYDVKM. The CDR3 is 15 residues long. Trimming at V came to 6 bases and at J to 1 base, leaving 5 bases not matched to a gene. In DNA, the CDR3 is TGTGCCAGCAGCCCGACAGGGGCCAGCAATCAGCCCCAGCATTTT. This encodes CASSPTGASNQPQHF.

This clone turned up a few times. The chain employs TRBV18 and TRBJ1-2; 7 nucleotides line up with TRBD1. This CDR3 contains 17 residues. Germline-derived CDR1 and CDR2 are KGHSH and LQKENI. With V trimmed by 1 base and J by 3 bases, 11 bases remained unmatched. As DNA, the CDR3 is TGTGCCAGCTCACCACTTCAGGACGGTCAGGGGGACTATGGCTACACCTTC. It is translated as CASSPLQDGQGDYGYTF.

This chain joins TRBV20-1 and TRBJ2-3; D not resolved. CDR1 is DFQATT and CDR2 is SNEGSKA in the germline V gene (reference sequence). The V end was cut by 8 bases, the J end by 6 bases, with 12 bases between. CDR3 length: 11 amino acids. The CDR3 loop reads CSRLNGDTQYF. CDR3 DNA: TGCAGTAGATTAAATGGCGATACGCAGTATTTT.

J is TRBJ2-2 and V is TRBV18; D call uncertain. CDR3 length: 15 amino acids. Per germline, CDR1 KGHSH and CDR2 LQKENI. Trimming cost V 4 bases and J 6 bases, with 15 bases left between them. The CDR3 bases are TGTGCCAGCTCACTCCTGACTGCGAAGTCCGGGGAGCTGTTTTTT. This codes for CASSLLTAKSGELFF. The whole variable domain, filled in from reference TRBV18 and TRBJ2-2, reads NAGVMQNPRHLVRRRGQEARLRCSPMKGHSHVYWYRQLPEEGLKFMVYLQKENIIDESGMPKERFSAEFPKEGPSILRIQQVVRGDSAAYFCASSLLTAKSGELFFGEGSRLTVL.

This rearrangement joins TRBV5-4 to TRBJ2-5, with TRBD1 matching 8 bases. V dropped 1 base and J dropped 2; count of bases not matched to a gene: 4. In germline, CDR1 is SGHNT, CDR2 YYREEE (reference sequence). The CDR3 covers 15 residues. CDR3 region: CASSLRTGFQETQYF. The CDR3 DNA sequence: TGTGCCAGCAGCTTGCGGACAGGGTTTCAAGAGACCCAGTACTTC. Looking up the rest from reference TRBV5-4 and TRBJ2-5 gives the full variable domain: ETGVTQSPTHLIKTRGQQVTLRCSSQSGHNTVSWYQQALGQGPQFIFQYYREEENGRGNFPPRFSGLQFPNYSSELNVNALELDDSALYLCASSLRTGFQETQYFGPGTRLLVL.

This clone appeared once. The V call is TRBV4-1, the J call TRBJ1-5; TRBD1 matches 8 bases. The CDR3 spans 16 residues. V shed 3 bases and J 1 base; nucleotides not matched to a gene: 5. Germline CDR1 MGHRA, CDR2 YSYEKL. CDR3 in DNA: TGCGCCAGCAGCCACGGACAGGGTGTCAGCAATCAGCCCCAGCATTTT. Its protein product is CASSHGQGVSNQPQHF.

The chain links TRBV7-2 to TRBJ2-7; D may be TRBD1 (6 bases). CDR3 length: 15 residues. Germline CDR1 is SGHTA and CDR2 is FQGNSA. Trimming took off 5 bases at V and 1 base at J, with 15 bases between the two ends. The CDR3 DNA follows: TGTGCCAGCAGCATTACAGGGACCCTATCCTACGAGCAGTACTTC. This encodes CASSITGTLSYEQYF.

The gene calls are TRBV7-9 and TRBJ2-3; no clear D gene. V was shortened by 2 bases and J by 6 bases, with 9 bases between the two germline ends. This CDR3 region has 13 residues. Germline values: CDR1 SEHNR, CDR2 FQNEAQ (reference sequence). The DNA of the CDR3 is TGTGCCAGCAGCTTATCAGGTTCCGATACGCAGTATTTT. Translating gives CASSLSGSDTQYF.